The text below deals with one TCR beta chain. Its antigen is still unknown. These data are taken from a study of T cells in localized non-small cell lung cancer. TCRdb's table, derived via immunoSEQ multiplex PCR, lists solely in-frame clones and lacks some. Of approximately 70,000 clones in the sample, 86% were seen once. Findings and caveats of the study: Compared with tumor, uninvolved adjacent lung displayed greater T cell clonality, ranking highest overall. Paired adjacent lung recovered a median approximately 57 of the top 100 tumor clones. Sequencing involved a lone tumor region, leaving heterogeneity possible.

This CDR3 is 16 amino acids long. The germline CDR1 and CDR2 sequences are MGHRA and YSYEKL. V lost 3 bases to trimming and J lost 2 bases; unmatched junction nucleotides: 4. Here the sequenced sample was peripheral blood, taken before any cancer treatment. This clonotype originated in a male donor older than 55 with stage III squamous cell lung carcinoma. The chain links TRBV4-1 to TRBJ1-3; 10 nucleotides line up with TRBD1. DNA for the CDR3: TGCGCCAGCAGCCAGGGGGACAGGGGCGCTGGAAACACCATATATTTT. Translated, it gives CASSQGDRGAGNTIYF.